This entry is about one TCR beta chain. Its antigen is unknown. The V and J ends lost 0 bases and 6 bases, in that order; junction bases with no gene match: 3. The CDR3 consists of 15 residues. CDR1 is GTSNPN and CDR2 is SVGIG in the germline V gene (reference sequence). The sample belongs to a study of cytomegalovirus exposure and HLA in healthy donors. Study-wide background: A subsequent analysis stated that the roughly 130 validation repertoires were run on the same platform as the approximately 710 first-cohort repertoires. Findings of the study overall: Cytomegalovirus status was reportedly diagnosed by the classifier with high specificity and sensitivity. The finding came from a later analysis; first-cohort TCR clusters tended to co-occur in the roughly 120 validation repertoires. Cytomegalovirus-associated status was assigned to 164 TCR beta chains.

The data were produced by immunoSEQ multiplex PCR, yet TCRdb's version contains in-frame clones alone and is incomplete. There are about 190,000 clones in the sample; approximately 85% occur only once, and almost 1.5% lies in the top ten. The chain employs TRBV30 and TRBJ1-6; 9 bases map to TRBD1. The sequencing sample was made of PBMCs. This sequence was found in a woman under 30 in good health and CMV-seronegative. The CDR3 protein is CAWSVRDRVNSPLHF. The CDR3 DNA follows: TGTGCCTGGAGTGTACGGGACAGGGTTAATTCACCCCTCCACTTT.